The 5 T cell receptor beta chains listed next were all sequenced from one sample in a study of blood T cell repertoires in COVID-19. Profiled with immunoSEQ multiplex PCR; TCRdb holds only in-frame clones, not every one. The sample has a few hundred thousand clones; around 80% are singletons. The sequencing sample was made of PBMCs or T cells enriched from blood (not recorded which). The receptors come from a middle-aged woman with acute COVID-19.

CDR3 loop: CSVGGAGELFF. CDR3 bases: TGCAGCGTTGGGGGGGCCGGGGAGCTGTTTTTT. The V and J genes are TRBV29-1 and TRBJ2-2, with D tentatively TRBD2 (6 bases). Germline CDR1 reads SQVTM; CDR2 reads ANQGSEA. CDR3 length: 11 amino acids. Trimming cost V 4 bases and J 6 bases, with 6 bases left between them.

The rearrangement uses TRBV30 and TRBJ2-3, with 7 bases identical to TRBD2. The germline gives CDR1 GTSNPN, CDR2 SVGIG (reference sequence). J was trimmed by 6 bases and V by 0 bases; bases with no gene match: 9. The CDR3 runs 15 residues. The CDR3 DNA sequence: TGTGCCTGGAGTGTAGACCGCGGGAGCTTGGATACGCAGTATTTT. As protein: CAWSVDRGSLDTQYF.

The genes are TRBV7-2 and TRBJ1-2; 8 nucleotides agree with TRBD1. The germline V gene encodes CDR1 SGHTA and CDR2 FQGNSA. Germline trimming cut 5 bases from V and 7 bases from J; bases unmatched to any gene: 9. This CDR3 spans 14 amino acids. The CDR3 sequence is CASSTRQGLGGYTF. CDR3 DNA sequence: TGTGCCAGCAGCACTAGACAGGGGCTGGGTGGCTACACCTTC.

The rearrangement joins TRBV5-4 to TRBJ1-4, with 7 positions matching TRBD1. V was pared by 3 bases and J by 8 bases, with 7 bases of the junction left unmatched. Per the germline V gene, CDR1 is SGHNT and CDR2 is YYREEE (reference sequence). CDR3 length: 14 amino acids. The CDR3 DNA reads TGTGCCAGCAGCTCGACAGGGACCCGGGAAAAACTGTTTTTT. It is translated as CASSSTGTREKLFF.

The V call is TRBV19, the J call TRBJ1-4; D might be TRBD1 (6 bases). Germline V gene sequence: CDR1 LNHDA, CDR2 SQIVND (reference sequence). With 7 bases removed from V and 4 bases from J, the gap between germline ends came to 13 bases. The CDR3 is 14 residues long. The CDR3 here is CASKSQGGNEKLFF. CDR3 coding DNA: TGTGCCAGTAAATCACAGGGTGGTAATGAAAAACTGTTTTTT.